The TCR beta chain under discussion was sequenced for a study of blood T cell repertoires in COVID-19. Study-wide context: The samples span acute and convalescent COVID-19 from the United States, Italy and Spain.

The V segment lost 5 bases and the J segment 5 bases; nucleotides outside the gene matches: 15. Germline V CDR1 and CDR2: SGHVS, FNYEAQ. CDR3 size: 18 residues. TCRdb's copy holds only in-frame clones and misses some; the assay was immunoSEQ multiplex PCR. Here the sample spans around 65,000 clones, approximately 80% being singletons. Material: peripheral blood. The receptor was isolated from a man older than 75 with active COVID-19. The chain combines TRBV7-6 with TRBJ2-1; 10 bases map to TRBD2. The CDR3: CASSRMRPSGRIDNEQFF. The CDR3 DNA reads TGTGCCAGCAGCCGAATGAGACCTAGCGGGAGAATCGACAATGAGCAGTTCTTC.